This T cell receptor beta chain was sequenced during a study of post-analysis software for immune sequencing data. Study details: Relapsing-remitting, secondary progressive and progressive-relapsing courses of multiple sclerosis were included.

Prepared TCR beta cDNA libraries contained unique molecular identifiers. The T cell input of roughly 0.95 to 11 million gave roughly 500,000 cDNA molecules. MiXCR was run by TCRdb on the PCR reads, yielding one entry per CDR3 protein. Among 600,000 to 700,000 distinct CDR3 sequences listed, more than 50% were seen once. Sequencing used blood. This TCR was recovered from a girl aged 2 to 9 with multiple sclerosis.

CDR3 in DNA: TGTGCCAGCAGCCTCGGACACTCGGGATCCTACGAGCAGTACTTC. Its translation is CASSLGHSGSYEQYF. The chain has TRBV5-5 and TRBJ2-7; either TRBD1 or TRBD2 may fit D (5 bases each). V dropped 4 bases and J dropped 1 base, with 15 bases sitting between them. Germline lookup yields CDR1 SGHKS and CDR2 YYEKEE (reference sequence). The CDR3 loop spans 15 amino acids.